The clone carrying this T cell receptor beta chain was counted a few times. No antigen is known for it. This entry comes from a study of response to subunit inactivated influenza vaccine. Study outcomes and limitations: Each seasonal influenza vaccination, the authors suggested, recruits few new T cells.

Via MiXCR, TCRdb re-called the RT-PCR reads, giving one row per CDR3 protein. The sample records about 310,000 distinct CDR3 sequences, 20% to 25% being singletons. This material consisted of PBMCs from blood, taken less than 22 months after vaccination. This clonotype originated in a man between 45 and 75 years old who received an inactivated influenza vaccine.

The CDR3: CSARTRDSLLEAFF. CDR3 coding DNA: TGCAGTGCTAGGACTCGGGACAGTTTACTTGAAGCTTTCTTT. V gene TRBV20-1 combines with J gene TRBJ1-1; 7 nucleotides match TRBD1. Germline V CDR1 and CDR2: DFQATT, SNEGSKA (reference sequence). The CDR3 contains 14 residues. V gave up 3 bases and J gave up 7 bases; unmatched junction bases: 11.